This T cell receptor beta chain came from a study of beta chain features in type 1 diabetes. Reverse transcription of all isolated RNA meant that expressed TCRB transcripts were sequenced. The average output of naive, central memory and regulatory T cell samples was 3.6 million or so reads. Generated by immunoSEQ multiplex PCR, the TCRdb table keeps only in-frame clones and is missing some. Of 250,000 to 350,000 clones in the sample, 14% were seen once. V shed 7 bases and J shed 6 bases, with 20 bases lying between them. CDR3 length: 15 residues. In germline, CDR1 is MDHEN, CDR2 SYDVKM. In the case of this clone: Its antigen is not identified.

Study results and limitations: When Type 1 diabetes patients were examined, their TCRB CDR3s proved moderately but significantly shorter in all four CD4+ subsets. Any HLA-type effect on TCRB rearrangement remained unresolved here. Insertion counts at VDJ junctions were lower in type 1 diabetes patients, who also showed more deletions there.

Each of the sorted populations had a purity greater than 95%. The receptor was derived from a young man with type 1 diabetes. Sequenced sample: naive CD4+ T cells from blood. The gene calls are TRBV28 and TRBJ2-3; D may be TRBD1 (6 bases). The CDR3 protein is CASNTRRGRRDTQYF. DNA for the CDR3: TGTGCCAGCAACACCCGCAGGGGTCGTCGGGATACGCAGTATTTT.